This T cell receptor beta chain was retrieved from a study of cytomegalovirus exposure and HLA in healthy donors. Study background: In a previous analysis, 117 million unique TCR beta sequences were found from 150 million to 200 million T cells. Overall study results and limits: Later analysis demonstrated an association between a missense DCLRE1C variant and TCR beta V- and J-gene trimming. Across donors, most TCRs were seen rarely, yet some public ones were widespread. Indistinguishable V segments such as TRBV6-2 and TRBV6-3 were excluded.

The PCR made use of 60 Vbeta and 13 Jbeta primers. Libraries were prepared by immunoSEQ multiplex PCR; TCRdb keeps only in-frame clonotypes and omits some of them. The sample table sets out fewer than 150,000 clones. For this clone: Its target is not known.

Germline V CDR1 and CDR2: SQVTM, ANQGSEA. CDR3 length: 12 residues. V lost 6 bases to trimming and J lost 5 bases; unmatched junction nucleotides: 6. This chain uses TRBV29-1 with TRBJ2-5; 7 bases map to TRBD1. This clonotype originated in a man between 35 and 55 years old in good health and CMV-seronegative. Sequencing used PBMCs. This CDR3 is CSVLTGSETQYF. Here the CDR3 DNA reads TGCAGCGTATTGACAGGGTCGGAGACCCAGTACTTC.